A single sample gave rise to the 14 T cell receptor beta chains below, sequenced in a study of control samples from healthy donors and cancer patients. Sequencing used immunoSEQ multiplex PCR; TCRdb keeps in-frame clones, though not all of them. Among about 170,000 clones listed, around 91% were seen once. The sample consisted of blood. These receptors all come from a woman aged 25 to 39 in good health.

V gene TRBV28 combines with J gene TRBJ2-3; D possibly corresponds to TRBD1 (6 bases). Germline V gene sequence: CDR1 MDHEN, CDR2 SYDVKM. V lost 7 bases and J 5 bases, leaving 7 bases between the germline ends. This CDR3 region has 11 residues. The CDR3 bases are TGTGCCAGCAACAGGGAAGATACGCAGTATTTT. Encoded protein: CASNREDTQYF.

This chain links TRBV5-1 with TRBJ2-1; TRBD2 matches at 9 bases. Germline-derived CDR1 and CDR2 are SGHRS and YFSETQ. V lost 0 bases and J lost 7; bases outside the gene matches: 5. The CDR3 covers 15 residues. This CDR3 is CASSLGAGGGNEQFF. The CDR3, as DNA: TGCGCCAGCAGCTTGGGAGCGGGGGGCGGGAATGAGCAGTTCTTC. The complete variable domain, with remaining parts taken from reference TRBV5-1 and TRBJ2-1, reads KAGVTQTPRYLIKTRGQQVTLSCSPISGHRSVSWYQQTPGQGLQFLFEYFSETQRNKGNFPGRFSGRQFSNSRSEMNVSTLELGDSALYLCASSLGAGGGNEQFFGPGTRLTVL.

The chain uses TRBV7-3 and TRBJ2-1; tentative D call: TRBD2 (6 bases). Germline V gene data show CDR1 as SGHTA and CDR2 as FQGTGA. Trimming cost V 2 bases and J 7 bases, with 12 bases left between them. This CDR3 comprises 14 residues. DNA of the CDR3: TGTGCCAGCAGCTTATCCGGGAGCGGTAATGAGCAGTTCTTC. Amino acids: CASSLSGSGNEQFF.

The chain employs TRBV19 and TRBJ1-4, with D unclear. This CDR3 region has 15 residues. V lost 5 bases and J lost 0, with 10 bases in between. CDR1 and CDR2 (germline): LNHDA, SQIVND (reference sequence). The CDR3 nucleotides read TGTGCCAGTAGTCCCCGGGGAGCAACTAATGAAAAACTGTTTTTT. Translating it yields CASSPRGATNEKLFF. Complete variable domain (other parts from reference TRBV19 and TRBJ1-4): DGGITQSPKYLFRKEGQNVTLSCEQNLNHDAMYWYRQDPGQGLRLIYYSQIVNDFQKGDIAEGYSVSREKKESFPLTVTSAQKNPTAFYLCASSPRGATNEKLFFGSGTQLSVL.

There are a few counts of this clone. The V gene is TRBV5-6, the J gene TRBJ1-1; possibly TRBD1 for D (5 bases). The V end was cut by 0 bases, the J end by 1 base, with 10 bases between. The CDR3 has 15 amino acids. The germline V gene has CDR1 SGHDT and CDR2 YYEEEE. CDR3 protein: CASSLAGGRNTEAFF. The CDR3 bases are TGTGCCAGCAGCTTGGCCGGGGGGAGGAACACTGAAGCTTTCTTT.

The chain joins TRBV11-3 to TRBJ2-1, with 10 bases identical to TRBD2. CDR1 is SGHNT, CDR2 YENEEA, per germline. This CDR3 is 14 amino acids long. The V and J ends lost 6 bases and 3 bases, in that order; junction bases with no gene match: 2. The CDR3 protein is CASRSSGSYNEQFF. In nucleotides, the CDR3 is TGTGCCAGCAGATCTAGCGGGAGCTACAATGAGCAGTTCTTC.

A note on this clone: Other DNA sequences in the sample encode the same CDR3. The chain joins TRBV9 to TRBJ1-1; TRBD1 matches 8 bases. The germline CDR1 and CDR2 sequences are SGDLS and YYNGEE. V lost 0 bases, J lost 1 base, and 5 bases stayed unmatched. This CDR3 is 16 amino acids long. The CDR3 loop reads CASSVGGTGANTEAFF. CDR3 sequence (DNA): TGTGCCAGCAGCGTAGGCGGGACAGGCGCGAACACTGAAGCTTTCTTT.

The chain recombines TRBV4-2 with TRBJ2-3, with 9 bases identical to TRBD2. V lost 1 base to trimming and J lost 2 bases; unmatched junction nucleotides: 4. This CDR3 is 16 amino acids long. The germline V gene has CDR1 LGHNA and CDR2 YNFKEQ. DNA for the CDR3: TGTGCCAGCAGCCAAGTTCGCGGGGGGGACACAGATACGCAGTATTTT. It encodes CASSQVRGGDTDTQYF.

V gene TRBV6-5 combines with J gene TRBJ2-1, with D tentatively TRBD1 (6 bases). Per the germline V gene, CDR1 is MNHEY and CDR2 is SVGAGI. Trimming cost V 5 bases and J 2 bases, with 10 bases left between them. The CDR3 covers 14 residues. In DNA, the CDR3 is TGTGCCAGCAGTCAGGGGCGGGCCTACAATGAGCAGTTCTTC. It specifies CASSQGRAYNEQFF.

The chain recombines TRBV15 with TRBJ2-1; 13 bases are shared with TRBD2. The trim removed 0 bases at V and 10 bases at J, leaving 0 bases unmatched. Germline V gene sequence: CDR1 LNHNV, CDR2 YYDKDF (reference sequence). The CDR3 is made up of 14 amino acids. CDR3 DNA: TGTGCCACCAGCAGAGAACTAGCGGGAGGGGAGCAGTTCTTC. As protein: CATSRELAGGEQFF. The full variable domain, completed using reference TRBV15 and TRBJ2-1, is DAMVIQNPRYQVTQFGKPVTLSCSQTLNHNVMYWYQQKSSQAPKLLFHYYDKDFNNEADTPDNFQSRRPNTSFCFLDIRSPGLGDTAMYLCATSRELAGGEQFFGPGTRLTVL.

CDR3 nucleotides: TGTGCCAGCAGCCAAGATGGGGGCAATCAGCCCCAGCATTTT. Amino acids: CASSQDGGNQPQHF. The chain is built from TRBV4-2 and TRBJ1-5; D uncertain. The CDR3 covers 14 residues. CDR1 and CDR2 from the germline V gene are LGHNA and YNFKEQ. Trimming took off 0 bases at V and 2 bases at J, with 5 bases between the two ends.

V gene TRBV5-6 combines with J gene TRBJ1-2; a weak D match, TRBD1 (5 bases). Trimming shortened V by 0 bases and J by 7 bases, and 7 bases separated the two germline ends. Germline CDR1 reads SGHDT; CDR2 reads YYEEEE. This CDR3 spans 12 amino acids. CDR3 nucleotides: TGTGCCAGCAGCTTGGGTGGGGCTGGCTACACCTTC. Residues: CASSLGGAGYTF.

The chain joins TRBV6-2 or TRBV6-3 to TRBJ2-2; TRBD2 matches at 10 bases. CDR1 is MNHEY and CDR2 is SVGEGT in the germline V gene. CDR3 length: 14 residues. V lost 5 bases and J lost 5; bases outside the gene matches: 2. The CDR3 sequence: CASSKTSGTGELFF. For the CDR3, the DNA is TGTGCCAGCAGTAAGACTAGCGGGACCGGGGAGCTGTTTTTT.

This chain connects TRBV10-1 to TRBJ2-6; D might be TRBD1 (5 bases). The CDR3 loop spans 16 amino acids. Germline V gene sequence: CDR1 WNHNN, CDR2 SYGVQD (reference sequence). Trimming cost V 6 bases and J 0 bases, with 12 bases left between them. The CDR3 sequence is CASRDNFASGANVLTF. The CDR3 DNA reads as TGCGCCAGCAGGGACAACTTTGCCTCTGGGGCCAACGTCCTGACTTTC.